The 17 T cell receptor beta chains in this list originate from one sample, sequenced in a study of blood T cell repertoires in COVID-19. Measured with immunoSEQ multiplex PCR; TCRdb has only the in-frame clones, and not every one. The sample yields about 170,000 clones, 85% seen once. Sequenced: peripheral blood. The receptor set was obtained from a human donor with acute or convalescent COVID-19. The donor label of this sample is uncertain.

This rearrangement joins TRBV29-1 to TRBJ1-1, with TRBD1 identical over 9 bases. Germline CDR1 is SQVTM and CDR2 is ANQGSEA. J gave up 1 base and V 6 bases, and 6 bases lay outside the gene matches. This CDR3 has 14 amino acids. CDR3 DNA sequence: TGCAGCGTCGTTCACAGGGGGCGGAACACTGAAGCTTTCTTT. It is translated as CSVVHRGRNTEAFF.

The J gene is TRBJ1-1, the V gene TRBV4-3; no clear D gene. Trimming took 4 bases from V and 0 from J, leaving 27 bases between them. Germline CDR1 LGHNA, CDR2 YSLEER. This CDR3 region has 20 residues. Here the CDR3 DNA reads TGCGCCAGCAGCCGCAAGGTTGGGCTGGGAGGAGTTGCTATGAACACTGAAGCTTTCTTT. The encoded protein is CASSRKVGLGGVAMNTEAFF.

The V and J genes are TRBV29-1 and TRBJ1-2; TRBD1 aligns across 10 bases. This CDR3 has 16 residues. V dropped 3 bases and J dropped 0; count of bases not matched to a gene: 7. Germline loops: CDR1 SQVTM, CDR2 ANQGSEA. CDR3: CSVEGTGARANYGYTF. In DNA, the CDR3 is TGCAGCGTTGAGGGGACAGGGGCCAGGGCTAACTATGGCTACACCTTC.

The chain uses TRBV7-8 and TRBJ1-3, with 7 bases lining up with TRBD1. The junction had 8 bases not matched to a gene; V was cut back by 5 bases and J by 1 base. This CDR3 has 16 amino acids. The germline V gene has CDR1 SGHVS and CDR2 FQNEAQ. The CDR3 is CASSPRGLSSGNTIYF. In DNA, the CDR3 is TGTGCCAGCAGCCCGAGGGGGCTATCTTCTGGAAACACCATATATTTT.

In this sample, this clone turned up once. The V call is TRBV5-1, the J call TRBJ1-4, with 7 positions matching TRBD1. The CDR3 is made up of 14 amino acids. From germline, CDR1 is SGHRS and CDR2 YFSETQ. The J segment lost 3 bases and the V segment lost 5 bases, leaving 4 bases of the junction unmatched. The chain's CDR3 is CASRVGQSNEKLFF. The CDR3 DNA follows: TGCGCCAGCAGAGTGGGACAGTCTAATGAAAAACTGTTTTTT.

The chain uses TRBV14 and TRBJ2-5, with D hard to call. Germline V CDR1 and CDR2: SGHDN, FVKESK. V shed 7 bases and J shed 9 bases, with 12 bases lying between them. There are 11 residues in the CDR3. The CDR3 protein is CASNSSEAQYF. The CDR3 coding sequence is TGTGCCAGCAATTCTTCCGAGGCCCAGTACTTC.

The chain has TRBV2 and TRBJ2-1, with TRBD2 matching over 8 bases. Germline V gene data show CDR1 as SNHLY and CDR2 as FYNNEI. V was pared by 7 bases and J by 3 bases, with 11 bases of the junction left unmatched. The CDR3 length is 16 residues. This CDR3 reads CASNGLAGAHYNEQFF. The CDR3 bases are TGTGCCAGCAATGGGCTAGCGGGCGCCCACTACAATGAGCAGTTCTTC.

This clone was seen once. V and J are TRBV18 and TRBJ2-7; D is ambiguous. Trimming removed 5 bases at V and 0 bases at J, with 11 bases between. The CDR3 length is 14 residues. Germline V gives CDR1 KGHSH, CDR2 LQKENI. The CDR3 loop is CASSAGASSYEQYF. The CDR3 DNA follows: TGTGCCAGCTCAGCAGGCGCGAGCTCCTACGAGCAGTACTTC.

The chain links TRBV7-9 to TRBJ2-7, with 9 positions matching TRBD2. The CDR3 sequence is 14 residues long. The V segment lost 3 bases and the J segment 4 bases; nucleotides outside the gene matches: 4. CDR1 SEHNR and CDR2 FQNEAQ come from the germline V gene (reference sequence). DNA for the CDR3: TGTGCCAGCAGCTTTGGGACTAGCATTTACGAGCAGTACTTC. The encoded protein is CASSFGTSIYEQYF.

CDR3 sequence reads: CASSIRGGAGNQPQHF. In DNA form, the CDR3 reads TGTGCCAGCAGTATTCGGGGGGGGGCGGGCAATCAGCCCCAGCATTTT. V and J are TRBV27 and TRBJ1-5, with D possibly matching TRBD1 (6 bases). The CDR3 has 16 amino acids. The germline gives CDR1 MNHEY, CDR2 SMNVEV (reference sequence). Trimming cost V 5 bases and J 2 bases, with 16 bases left between them.

The chain recombines TRBV3-1 (or the pseudogene TRBV3-2) with TRBJ2-3; 8 bases are shared with TRBD2. V lost 4 bases to trimming and J lost 5 bases; unmatched junction nucleotides: 5. Germline V gene lookup returns CDR1 LGHDT and CDR2 YNNKEL (reference sequence). This CDR3 is 14 amino acids long. CDR3 sequence reads: CASSLGTSLDTQYF. CDR3 bases: TGTGCCAGCAGCCTCGGGACTAGTCTAGATACGCAGTATTTT.

The DNA for the CDR3 is TGTGCCAGCAGCCGTGACAGGGGGCAGAATCAGCCCCAGCATTTT. Translated, it gives CASSRDRGQNQPQHF. J is TRBJ1-5 and V is TRBV6-5; 10 bases map to TRBD1. J lost 4 bases, V lost 6 bases, and 6 bases had no gene match. Germline V gene sequence: CDR1 MNHEY, CDR2 SVGAGI. This CDR3 comprises 15 residues.

This rearrangement joins TRBV7-2 to TRBJ2-3; 8 nucleotides match TRBD2. Germline CDR1 is SGHTA and CDR2 is FQGNSA. V shed 4 bases and J 6 bases; nucleotides not matched to a gene: 12. There are 16 residues in the CDR3. The CDR3 region has the DNA TGTGCCAGCAGCTCGGCGGGACTAGGGGGTCGGGATACGCAGTATTTT. This sequence encodes CASSSAGLGGRDTQYF.

V gene TRBV27 combines with J gene TRBJ2-7; unclear D gene. With 3 bases removed from V and 0 bases from J, the gap between germline ends came to 9 bases. This CDR3 has 14 residues. In germline, CDR1 is MNHEY, CDR2 SMNVEV (reference sequence). DNA of the CDR3: TGTGCCAGCAGTTTCGCTAGGAGCTCCTACGAGCAGTACTTC. The encoded protein is CASSFARSSYEQYF.

V and J are TRBV9 and TRBJ2-2, with D possibly TRBD2 on 6 matching bases. CDR1 SGDLS and CDR2 YYNGEE come from the germline V gene. Between the trimmed V and J ends, which lost 0 bases and 3 bases, there was a span of 9 bases. CDR3 length equals 15 residues. DNA of the CDR3: TGTGCCAGCAGCGTAGTCGGGAGTTACACCGGGGAGCTGTTTTTT. This translates into CASSVVGSYTGELFF.

The rearrangement links TRBV28 to TRBJ1-1, with D possibly TRBD1 on 6 matching bases. The CDR3 has 15 residues. The germline gives CDR1 MDHEN, CDR2 SYDVKM. The V gene lost 4 bases and the J gene lost 1 base, with 13 bases spanning the gap. CDR3 sequence (DNA): TGTGCCAGCAGTTCGTGGGCAGGGGAGAACACTGAAGCTTTCTTT. This encodes CASSSWAGENTEAFF.

V usage is TRBV28 and J usage is TRBJ1-6; perhaps TRBD1 as D (5 bases). The CDR3 runs 16 residues. Per germline, CDR1 MDHEN and CDR2 SYDVKM. V dropped 10 bases and J dropped 7 bases, with 23 bases sitting between them. CDR3 sequence: CAIPGGRTLKNSPLHF. The CDR3 nucleotides are TGTGCCATCCCGGGGGGACGCACCTTGAAGAATTCACCCCTCCACTTT.